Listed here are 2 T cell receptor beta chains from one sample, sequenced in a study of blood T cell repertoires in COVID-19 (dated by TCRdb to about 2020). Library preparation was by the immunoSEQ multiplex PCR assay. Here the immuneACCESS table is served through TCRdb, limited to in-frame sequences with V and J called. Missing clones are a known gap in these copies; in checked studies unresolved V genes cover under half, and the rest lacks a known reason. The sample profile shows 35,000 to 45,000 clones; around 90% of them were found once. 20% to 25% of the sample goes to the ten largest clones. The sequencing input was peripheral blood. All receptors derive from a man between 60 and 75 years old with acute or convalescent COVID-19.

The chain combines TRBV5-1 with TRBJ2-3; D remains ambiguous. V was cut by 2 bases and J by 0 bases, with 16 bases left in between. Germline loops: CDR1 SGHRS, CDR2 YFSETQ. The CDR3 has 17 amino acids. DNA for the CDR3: TGCGCCAGCAGCTTCTCTCCCGAACTCATTAGCACAGATACGCAGTATTTT. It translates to CASSFSPELISTDTQYF.

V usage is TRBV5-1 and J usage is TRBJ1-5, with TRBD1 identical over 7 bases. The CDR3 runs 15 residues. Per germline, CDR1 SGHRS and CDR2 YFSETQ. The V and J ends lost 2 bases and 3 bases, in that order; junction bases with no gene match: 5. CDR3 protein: CASSFSGTANQPQHF. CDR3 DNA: TGCGCCAGCAGCTTCTCCGGGACAGCCAATCAGCCCCAGCATTTT. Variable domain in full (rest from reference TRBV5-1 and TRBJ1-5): KAGVTQTPRYLIKTRGQQVTLSCSPISGHRSVSWYQQTPGQGLQFLFEYFSETQRNKGNFPGRFSGRQFSNSRSEMNVSTLELGDSALYLCASSFSGTANQPQHFGDGTRLSIL.